The 11 T cell receptor beta chains below all came from one sample that was sequenced in a study of blood T cell repertoires in COVID-19. Using immunoSEQ multiplex PCR, the repertoire was profiled, and TCRdb retains in-frame clones only, with some absent. The repertoire holds 80,000 to 95,000 clones, with 80% to 90% as singletons. The sample taken for sequencing was peripheral blood. These receptors were obtained from a man aged 50 to 60 with active or convalescent COVID-19.

The chain is built from TRBV18 and TRBJ1-3; the D is unclear. Looked up from germline, CDR1 is KGHSH and CDR2 is LQKENI. This CDR3 spans 14 amino acids. The V gene lost 1 base and the J gene lost 1 base, with 5 bases spanning the gap. The CDR3 DNA follows: TGTGCCAGCTCACCACGAGGTTCTGGAAACACCATATATTTT. It codes for CASSPRGSGNTIYF.

CDR3 loop: CASSLRSSYNEQFF. The CDR3, as DNA: TGTGCCAGCAGCTTGCGGAGCTCCTACAATGAGCAGTTCTTC. The chain links TRBV11-2 to TRBJ2-1, with D unresolved. The CDR3 spans 14 residues. The ends were cut back, 3 bases at V and 0 bases at J, with 6 bases in the middle. CDR1 is SGHAT, CDR2 FQNNGV, per germline.

J is TRBJ1-4 and V is TRBV19; D ambiguous. V lost 7 bases, J lost 5 bases, and 8 bases lay in between. This CDR3 contains 12 residues. Germline lookup yields CDR1 LNHDA and CDR2 SQIVND (reference sequence). CDR3 sequence (DNA): TGTGCCAGTACCCGGGGAAATGAAAAACTGTTTTTT. The encoded protein is CASTRGNEKLFF.

The chain has TRBV12-3 or TRBV12-4 and TRBJ2-6; D gene unclear. The CDR3 sequence is 13 residues long. V dropped 5 bases and J dropped 3 bases, with 5 bases sitting between them. CDR3 loop: CASSPNGANVLTF. The CDR3 bases are TGTGCCAGCAGTCCCAATGGGGCCAACGTCCTGACTTTC.

V is TRBV12-3 or TRBV12-4 and J is TRBJ1-5; D gene uncertain. Between the trimmed V and J ends, which lost 6 bases and 4 bases, there was a span of 7 bases. This CDR3 is built from 12 residues. This CDR3 is CASSETNQPQHF. The DNA of the CDR3 is TGTGCCAGCAGCGAAACAAATCAGCCCCAGCATTTT.

The chain uses TRBV19 and TRBJ2-2; D is perhaps TRBD1 (5 bases). Germline loops: CDR1 LNHDA, CDR2 SQIVND (reference sequence). Trimming removed 8 bases from V and 5 bases from J, with 21 bases in between. This CDR3 is 16 amino acids long. CDR3: CASAFVGQGRTGELFF. In DNA form, the CDR3 reads TGTGCCAGTGCTTTTGTCGGGCAGGGCAGGACCGGGGAGCTGTTTTTT.

The chain has TRBV18 and TRBJ2-7, with 12 bases identical to TRBD1. V dropped 4 bases and J dropped 2; count of bases not matched to a gene: 3. Germline CDR1 KGHSH, CDR2 LQKENI. The CDR3 totals 15 residues. DNA of the CDR3: TGTGCCAGCTCACTAGGGACAGGGGGCCCCTACGAGCAGTACTTC. It yields the protein CASSLGTGGPYEQYF. Based on the CDR3 plus reference TRBV18 and TRBJ2-7, the full variable domain is NAGVMQNPRHLVRRRGQEARLRCSPMKGHSHVYWYRQLPEEGLKFMVYLQKENIIDESGMPKERFSAEFPKEGPSILRIQQVVRGDSAAYFCASSLGTGGPYEQYFGPGTRLTVT.

This clone was recorded a few times. V is TRBV20-1 and J is TRBJ1-1; the D is unclear. The germline CDR1 and CDR2 sequences are DFQATT and SNEGSKA (reference sequence). Trimming pared 6 bases from V and 12 bases from J, leaving 14 bases between. The CDR3 totals 10 residues. As DNA, the CDR3 is TGCAGTGCCCGAGAGGCCGTAACTTTCTTT. This sequence encodes CSAREAVTFF.

The V gene is TRBV19, the J gene TRBJ1-2; a weak D match, TRBD1 (6 bases). Deletions cut 5 bases from V and 8 bases from J, with 15 bases between. From germline, CDR1 is LNHDA and CDR2 SQIVND (reference sequence). The CDR3 runs 13 residues. The CDR3 nucleotides are TGTGCCAGTAGTCCCTATCGGACAGACGGCTACACCTTC. The encoded protein is CASSPYRTDGYTF. The variable domain in full, with the rest retrieved from reference TRBV19 and TRBJ1-2, is DGGITQSPKYLFRKEGQNVTLSCEQNLNHDAMYWYRQDPGQGLRLIYYSQIVNDFQKGDIAEGYSVSREKKESFPLTVTSAQKNPTAFYLCASSPYRTDGYTFGSGTRLTVV.

In the case of this clone: The identical CDR3 is also encoded by other nucleotide sequences in the sample. The chain carries TRBV19 and TRBJ1-4; 7 bases map to TRBD1. This CDR3 contains 13 residues. V lost 8 bases to trimming and J lost 8 bases; unmatched junction nucleotides: 8. CDR1 is LNHDA, CDR2 SQIVND, per germline (reference sequence). Here the CDR3 reads CASSTGVREKLFF. CDR3 coding DNA: TGTGCCAGTTCTACAGGGGTAAGAGAAAAACTGTTTTTT.

The chain employs TRBV13 and TRBJ2-3, with 12 bases matching TRBD2. In germline, CDR1 is PRHDT, CDR2 FYEKMQ (reference sequence). The CDR3 length is 19 residues. V lost 2 bases and J lost 2; bases outside the gene matches: 11. In nucleotides, the CDR3 is TGTGCCAGCAGCTTAATGAGGCTAGCGGGGGGGAGAAACACAGATACGCAGTATTTT. Amino acids: CASSLMRLAGGRNTDTQYF.